These 25 T cell receptor beta chains came from one sample sequenced in a study of cytomegalovirus exposure and HLA in healthy donors. The primer mix had 60 Vbeta and 13 Jbeta primers. Assay used: immunoSEQ multiplex PCR; TCRdb lists only in-frame clones, some missing. Of about 67,000 clones in the sample, 85% to 90% were seen once. Source material: PBMCs. Source of these receptors: a woman aged 30 to 39 in good health and CMV-seropositive.

V is TRBV5-1 and J is TRBJ1-6; TRBD1 matches 7 bases. Germline CDR1 and CDR2: SGHRS and YFSETQ. This CDR3 comprises 15 residues. V lost 2 bases to trimming and J lost 2 bases; unmatched junction nucleotides: 1. CDR3 coding DNA: TGCGCCAGCAGCTTCGGGACAGCCTATAATTCACCCCTCCACTTT. Its protein is CASSFGTAYNSPLHF.

The chain joins TRBV5-1 to TRBJ1-5; a possible D gene is TRBD1 (5 bases). Germline V CDR1 and CDR2: SGHRS, YFSETQ. With 2 bases removed from V and 9 bases from J, the gap between germline ends came to 27 bases. This CDR3 contains 18 residues. The CDR3 loop is CASSLDPRDFNYGPPQHF. Written as DNA, the CDR3 is TGCGCCAGCAGCTTAGACCCTCGGGACTTCAACTATGGTCCGCCCCAGCATTTT.

The chain couples TRBV7-9 to TRBJ1-2; D not certain. The germline gives CDR1 SEHNR, CDR2 FQNEAQ (reference sequence). The ends were cut back, 4 bases at V and 4 bases at J, with 10 bases in the middle. The CDR3 loop spans 13 amino acids. CDR3 coding DNA: TGTGCCAGCAGCTCGCGGGCGGGCTATGGCTACACCTTC. Amino acid sequence: CASSSRAGYGYTF.

This chain connects TRBV6-6 to TRBJ1-1; D not certain. Trimming took off 7 bases at V and 1 base at J, with 16 bases between the two ends. CDR1 is MNHNY, CDR2 SVGAGI, per germline (reference sequence). The CDR3 length is 15 residues. CDR3 amino acids: CASTHTGSKNTEAFF. The CDR3 region has the DNA TGTGCCAGCACCCACACCGGGTCTAAGAACACTGAAGCTTTCTTT.

The V call is TRBV5-6, the J call TRBJ2-3, with a tentative D call TRBD2 (6 bases). Trimming removed 3 bases at V and 4 bases at J, with 12 bases between. Germline V gene data show CDR1 as SGHDT and CDR2 as YYEEEE. The CDR3 runs to 14 residues. CDR3 residues: CASSSNPGADTQYF. CDR3 sequence (DNA): TGTGCCAGCAGCTCAAATCCGGGGGCAGATACGCAGTATTTT.

The rearrangement uses TRBV10-3 and TRBJ2-1; 7 bases are shared with TRBD2. There are 12 residues in the CDR3. Germline V gives CDR1 ENHRY, CDR2 SYGVKD. Trimming at V came to 5 bases and at J to 7 bases, leaving 2 bases not matched to a gene. In DNA form, the CDR3 reads TGTGCCATCAGTCTAGCGGAAAATGAGCAGTTCTTC. It encodes CAISLAENEQFF.

This clone was observed a handful of times. This sequence joins TRBV15 and TRBJ1-5; TRBD1 aligns across 12 bases. Per germline, CDR1 LNHNV and CDR2 YYDKDF (reference sequence). This CDR3 contains 14 residues. With V trimmed by 8 bases and J by 7 bases, 6 bases remained unmatched. The CDR3 here is CATQRGTGGQPQHF. CDR3 DNA sequence: TGTGCCACCCAACGAGGGACAGGGGGCCAGCCCCAGCATTTT.

The V call is TRBV7-6, the J call TRBJ2-3, with 12 nucleotides matching TRBD2. The CDR3 runs to 18 residues. J lost 2 bases, V lost 4 bases, and 10 bases had no gene match. Germline V lookup: CDR1 SGHVS, CDR2 FNYEAQ. CDR3 residues: CASSSQLLAGGVTDTQYF. The CDR3 nucleotides read TGTGCCAGCAGCTCACAGCTACTAGCGGGAGGTGTCACAGATACGCAGTATTTT.

The chain employs TRBV5-4 and TRBJ1-1, with 9 bases that match TRBD1. J lost 2 bases, V lost 4 bases, and 9 bases had no gene match. The germline CDR1 and CDR2 sequences are SGHNT and YYREEE (reference sequence). This CDR3 has 16 amino acids. The CDR3 here is CASSRNGQGINTEAFF. CDR3 sequence (DNA): TGTGCCAGCAGCCGGAACGGACAGGGGATAAACACTGAAGCTTTCTTT.

The chain employs TRBV18 and TRBJ2-1; 9 bases align to TRBD2. In germline, CDR1 is KGHSH, CDR2 LQKENI. The CDR3 contains 18 residues. J gave up 0 bases and V 0 bases, and 6 bases lay outside the gene matches. The CDR3 reads CASSPPAGGIRSYNEQFF. CDR3 DNA: TGTGCCAGCTCACCACCTGCGGGAGGGATCCGCTCCTACAATGAGCAGTTCTTC.

The sample holds a few counts of this clone. The chain is built from TRBV5-6 and TRBJ1-3; tentative D call: TRBD1 (6 bases). Between the trimmed V and J ends, which lost 2 bases and 0 bases, there was a span of 9 bases. Looked up from germline, CDR1 is SGHDT and CDR2 is YYEEEE. The CDR3 is 15 residues long. The CDR3 nucleotides are TGTGCCAGCAGCTTTTACAGGGCCTCTGGAAACACCATATATTTT. Its protein is CASSFYRASGNTIYF.

The V and J genes are TRBV2 and TRBJ1-1, with D unresolved. Germline V CDR1 and CDR2: SNHLY, FYNNEI. Deletions cut 0 bases from V and 11 bases from J, with 10 bases between. The CDR3 is 12 amino acids. The CDR3 DNA follows: TGTGCCAGCAGTGAAGCCCCATTGCGGGCTTTCTTT. This sequence encodes CASSEAPLRAFF. The entire variable domain, with the rest obtained from reference TRBV2 and TRBJ1-1, is as follows: EPEVTQTPSHQVTQMGQEVILRCVPISNHLYFYWYRQILGQKVEFLVSFYNNEISEKSEIFDDQFSVERPDGSNFTLKIRSTKLEDSAMYFCASSEAPLRAFFGQGTRLTVV.

The V call is TRBV28, the J call TRBJ2-7; 9 bases are shared with TRBD1. Germline V gene sequence: CDR1 MDHEN, CDR2 SYDVKM. V was pared by 6 bases and J by 2 bases, with 5 bases of the junction left unmatched. The CDR3 has 14 residues. In DNA, the CDR3 is TGTGCCAGCAGCCTGGGACAGGGACCCTACGAGCAGTACTTC. The encoded protein is CASSLGQGPYEQYF.

CDR3 protein: CSVVRGLNTEAFF. CDR3 DNA sequence: TGCAGCGTTGTCAGGGGATTGAACACTGAAGCTTTCTTT. V gene TRBV29-1 combines with J gene TRBJ1-1, with a possible D match to TRBD1 (6 bases). The CDR3 spans 13 residues. Germline V gene lookup returns CDR1 SQVTM and CDR2 ANQGSEA. V was pared by 4 bases and J by 0 bases, with 9 bases between.

The V and J genes are TRBV9 and TRBJ1-2; D not certain. This CDR3 has 14 residues. V lost 0 bases and J 3 bases, leaving 9 bases between the germline ends. Germline lookup yields CDR1 SGDLS and CDR2 YYNGEE. The CDR3 nucleotides are TGTGCCAGCAGCGTAGCTCCGAGAGACTATGGCTACACCTTC. Its protein product is CASSVAPRDYGYTF. Full variable domain (missing parts from reference TRBV9 and TRBJ1-2): DSGVTQTPKHLITATGQRVTLRCSPRSGDLSVYWYQQSLDQGLQFLIQYYNGEERAKGNILERFSAQQFPDLHSELNLSSLELGDSALYFCASSVAPRDYGYTFGSGTRLTVV.

CDR3 region: CASSQIHEQFF. DNA for the CDR3: TGTGCCAGCAGTCAGATTCATGAGCAGTTCTTC. The chain links TRBV11-2 to TRBJ2-1; D uncertain. The CDR3 runs to 11 residues. CDR1 and CDR2 from the germline V gene are SGHAT and FQNNGV. Deletions cut 6 bases from V and 8 bases from J, with 8 bases between.

The genes are TRBV7-9 and TRBJ1-1, with TRBD1 matching over 7 bases. J lost 4 bases, V lost 3 bases, and 8 bases had no gene match. Per germline, CDR1 SEHNR and CDR2 FQNEAQ (reference sequence). This CDR3 region has 15 residues. The CDR3: CASSFRVGGGTEAFF. The CDR3 DNA reads TGTGCCAGCAGCTTTCGGGTAGGGGGCGGCACTGAAGCTTTCTTT.

J is TRBJ2-7 and V is TRBV27; 9 nucleotides align to TRBD2. V lost 5 bases, J lost 4 bases, and 9 bases stayed unmatched. The CDR3 is 15 amino acids. CDR1 is MNHEY, CDR2 SMNVEV, per germline (reference sequence). The CDR3 here is CASSLFSGSGYEQYF. The CDR3 coding sequence is TGTGCCAGCAGTCTATTTAGCGGGAGTGGGTACGAGCAGTACTTC.

Comments on this clone: Different DNA sequences within this sample yield the same CDR3. CDR3: CASSSGTYNEQFF. Here the CDR3 DNA reads TGTGCCAGCAGTTCGGGGACCTACAATGAGCAGTTCTTC. V and J are TRBV27 and TRBJ2-1, with D tentatively TRBD2 (5 bases). Looked up from germline, CDR1 is MNHEY and CDR2 is SMNVEV (reference sequence). V was pared by 4 bases and J by 2 bases, with 6 bases between. This CDR3 is built from 13 residues.

This chain links TRBV5-8 with TRBJ2-2, with 10 bases that match TRBD2. In germline, CDR1 is SGHTS, CDR2 YDEGEE. The junction had 7 bases not matched to a gene; V was cut back by 2 bases and J by 0 bases. The length of the CDR3 is 18 residues. CDR3 sequence: CASSLGRLAGPNTGELFF. The CDR3 DNA follows: TGTGCCAGCAGCTTAGGTCGACTAGCGGGCCCGAACACCGGGGAGCTGTTTTTT.

The chain combines TRBV5-1 with TRBJ1-2, with a weak D call TRBD1 (5 bases). This CDR3 spans 14 amino acids. With 1 base removed from V and 2 bases from J, the gap between germline ends came to 9 bases. The V gene's germline CDR1 is SGHRS and CDR2 YFSETQ. This chain's CDR3 is CASSLTGTNYGYTF. CDR3 DNA: TGCGCCAGCAGCTTGACAGGAACGAACTATGGCTACACCTTC.

The V and J genes are TRBV5-1 and TRBJ2-3; D might be TRBD2 (6 bases). CDR1 and CDR2 (germline): SGHRS, YFSETQ. Trimming took 1 base from V and 3 from J, leaving 12 bases between them. The CDR3 is made up of 15 amino acids. The CDR3 DNA reads as TGCGCCAGCAGCTTGTATTACGGGAGAACAGATACGCAGTATTTT. It is translated as CASSLYYGRTDTQYF.

The chain joins TRBV5-6 to TRBJ2-7, with 13 bases matching TRBD2. Germline assignment: CDR1 SGHDT and CDR2 YYEEEE. This CDR3 has 15 amino acids. V was clipped by 1 base and J by 7 bases; unmatched bases: 5. The DNA for the CDR3 is TGTGCCAGCAGCTTGTTGGGGACTAGCGGGATTGAGCAGTACTTC. Translated: CASSLLGTSGIEQYF.

V usage is TRBV6-5 and J usage is TRBJ1-1; 7 positions agree with TRBD1. Germline assignment: CDR1 MNHEY and CDR2 SVGAGI. V trimming: 0 bases; J trimming: 5 bases; junction bases outside the gene matches: 9. CDR3 length equals 16 residues. Written as DNA, the CDR3 is TGTGCCAGCAGTTACTCGATAGCTGGGGGACAGACTGAAGCTTTCTTT. This gives the protein CASSYSIAGGQTEAFF.

The chain is built from TRBV27 and TRBJ2-1, with 8 bases aligning to TRBD2. Per germline, CDR1 MNHEY and CDR2 SMNVEV (reference sequence). V lost 6 bases, J lost 0 bases, and 4 bases stayed unmatched. The CDR3 spans 15 residues. The chain's CDR3 is CASSPLAGSYNEQFF. In DNA form, the CDR3 reads TGTGCCAGCAGCCCCCTAGCGGGCTCCTACAATGAGCAGTTCTTC.